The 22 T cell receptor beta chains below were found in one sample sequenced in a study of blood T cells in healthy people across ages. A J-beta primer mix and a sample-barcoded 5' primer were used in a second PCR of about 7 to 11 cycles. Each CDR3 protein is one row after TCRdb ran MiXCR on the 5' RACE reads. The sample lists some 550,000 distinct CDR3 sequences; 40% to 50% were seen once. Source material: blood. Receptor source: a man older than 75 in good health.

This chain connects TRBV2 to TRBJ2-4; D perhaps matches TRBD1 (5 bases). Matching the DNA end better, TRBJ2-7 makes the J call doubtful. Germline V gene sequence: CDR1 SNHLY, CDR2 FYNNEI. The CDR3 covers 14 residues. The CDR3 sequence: CAGALEQVSNEQYF. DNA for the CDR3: TGTGCCGGCGCCCTCGAACAGGTTTCGAACGAGCAGTACTTC.

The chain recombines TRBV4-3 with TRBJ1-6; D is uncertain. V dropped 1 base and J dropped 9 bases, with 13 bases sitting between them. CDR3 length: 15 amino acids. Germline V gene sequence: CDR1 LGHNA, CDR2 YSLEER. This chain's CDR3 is CASSQGYLGSSPLHF. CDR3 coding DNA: TGCGCCAGCAGCCAAGGATATCTGGGTAGTTCACCCCTCCACTTT.

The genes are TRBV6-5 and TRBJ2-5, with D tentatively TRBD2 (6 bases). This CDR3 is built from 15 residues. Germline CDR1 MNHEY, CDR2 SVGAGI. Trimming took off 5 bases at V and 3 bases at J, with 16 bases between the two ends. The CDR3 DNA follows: TGTGCCAGCAGTCGGGACTGGGCGACCAAAGAGACCCAGTACTTC. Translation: CASSRDWATKETQYF.

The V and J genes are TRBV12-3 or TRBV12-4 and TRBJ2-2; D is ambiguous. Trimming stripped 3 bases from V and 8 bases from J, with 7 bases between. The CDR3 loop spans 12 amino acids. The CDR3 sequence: CASSFGPGELFF. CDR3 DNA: TGTGCCAGCAGTTTCGGGCCGGGGGAGCTGTTTTTT.

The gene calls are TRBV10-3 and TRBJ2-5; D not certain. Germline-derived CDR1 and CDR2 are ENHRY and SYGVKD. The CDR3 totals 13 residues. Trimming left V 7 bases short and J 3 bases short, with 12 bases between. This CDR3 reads CAIKETEKETQYF. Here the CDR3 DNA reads TGTGCCATCAAAGAAACTGAGAAAGAGACCCAGTACTTC.

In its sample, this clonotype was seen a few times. The CDR3 protein is CASSPRTGSHEQYF. For the CDR3, the DNA is TGTGCCAGCAGTCCAAGAACAGGGTCCCACGAGCAGTACTTC. The chain uses TRBV27 and TRBJ2-5; possible D gene TRBD1, 6 bases. Matching the DNA end better, TRBJ2-7 makes the J call doubtful. The CDR3 covers 14 residues. CDR1 is MNHEY and CDR2 is SMNVEV in the germline V gene (reference sequence).

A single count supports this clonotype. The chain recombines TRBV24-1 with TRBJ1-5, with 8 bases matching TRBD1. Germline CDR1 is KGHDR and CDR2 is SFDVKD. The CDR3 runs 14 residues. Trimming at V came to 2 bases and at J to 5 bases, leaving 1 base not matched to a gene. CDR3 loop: CATSDSTGDQPQHF. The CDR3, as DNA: TGTGCCACCAGTGATTCGACAGGGGATCAGCCCCAGCATTTT.

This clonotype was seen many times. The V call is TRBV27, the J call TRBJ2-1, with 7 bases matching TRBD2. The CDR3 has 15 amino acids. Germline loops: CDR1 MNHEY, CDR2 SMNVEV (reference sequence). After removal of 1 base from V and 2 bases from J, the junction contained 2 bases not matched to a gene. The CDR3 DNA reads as TGTGCCAGCAGTTTATTAGCGGGCGCCTACAATGAGCAGTTCTTC. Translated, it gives CASSLLAGAYNEQFF.

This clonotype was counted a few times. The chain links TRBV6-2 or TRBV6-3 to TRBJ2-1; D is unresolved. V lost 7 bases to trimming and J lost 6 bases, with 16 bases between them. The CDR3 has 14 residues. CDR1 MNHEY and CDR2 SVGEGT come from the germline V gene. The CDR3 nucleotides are TGTGCCAGCATTCTAGGTTCTTACCCCAATGAGCAGTTCTTC. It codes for CASILGSYPNEQFF.

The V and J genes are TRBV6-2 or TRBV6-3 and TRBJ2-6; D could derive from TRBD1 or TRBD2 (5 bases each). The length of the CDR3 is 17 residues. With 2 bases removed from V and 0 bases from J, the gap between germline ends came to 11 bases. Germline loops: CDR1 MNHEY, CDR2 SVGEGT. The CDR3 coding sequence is TGTGCCAGCAGTTACGGGGGTCCGAGCTCTGGGGCCAACGTCCTGACTTTC. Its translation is CASSYGGPSSGANVLTF.

CDR3 residues: CSADLGLAGGWLTDTQYF. In nucleotides, the CDR3 is TGCAGTGCTGATCTCGGGCTAGCGGGAGGCTGGTTAACAGATACGCAGTATTTT. This chain links TRBV20-1 with TRBJ2-3; 11 bases line up with TRBD2. Germline trimming cut 5 bases from V and 3 bases from J; bases unmatched to any gene: 16. The CDR3 length is 18 residues. CDR1 is DFQATT and CDR2 is SNEGSKA in the germline V gene (reference sequence).

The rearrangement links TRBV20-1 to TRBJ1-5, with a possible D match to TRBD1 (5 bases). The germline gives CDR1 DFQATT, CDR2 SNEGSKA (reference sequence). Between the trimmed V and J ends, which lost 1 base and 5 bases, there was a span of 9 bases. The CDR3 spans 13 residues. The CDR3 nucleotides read TGCAGTGCTAGAGTCAGGGAGGATCAGCCCCAGCATTTT. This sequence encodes CSARVREDQPQHF.

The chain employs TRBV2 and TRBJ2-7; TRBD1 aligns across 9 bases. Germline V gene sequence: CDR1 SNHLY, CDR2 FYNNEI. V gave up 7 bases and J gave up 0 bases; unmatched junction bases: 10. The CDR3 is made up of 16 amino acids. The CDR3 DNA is TGTGCCAGCATTTACCCCGGGACAGGGCCCTCCTACGAGCAGTACTTC. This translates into CASIYPGTGPSYEQYF.

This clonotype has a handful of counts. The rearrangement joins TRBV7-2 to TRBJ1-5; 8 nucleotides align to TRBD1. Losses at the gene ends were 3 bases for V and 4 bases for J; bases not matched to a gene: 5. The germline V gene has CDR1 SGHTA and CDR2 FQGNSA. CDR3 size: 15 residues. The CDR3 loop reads CASSLTGVENQPQHF. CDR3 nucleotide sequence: TGTGCCAGCAGCTTGACAGGGGTCGAGAATCAGCCCCAGCATTTT.

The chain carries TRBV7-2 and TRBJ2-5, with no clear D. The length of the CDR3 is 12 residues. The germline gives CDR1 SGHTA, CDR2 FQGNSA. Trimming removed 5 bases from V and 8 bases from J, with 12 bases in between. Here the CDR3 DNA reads TGTGCCAGCAGCGATCCCCGCCTAACCCAGTACTTC. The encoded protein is CASSDPRLTQYF.

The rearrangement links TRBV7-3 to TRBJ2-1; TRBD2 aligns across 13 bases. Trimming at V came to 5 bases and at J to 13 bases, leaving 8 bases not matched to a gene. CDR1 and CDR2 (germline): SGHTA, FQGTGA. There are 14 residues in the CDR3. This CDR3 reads CASSPSGTSGTQFF. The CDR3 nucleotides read TGTGCCAGCAGCCCTTCCGGGACTAGCGGGACTCAGTTCTTC.

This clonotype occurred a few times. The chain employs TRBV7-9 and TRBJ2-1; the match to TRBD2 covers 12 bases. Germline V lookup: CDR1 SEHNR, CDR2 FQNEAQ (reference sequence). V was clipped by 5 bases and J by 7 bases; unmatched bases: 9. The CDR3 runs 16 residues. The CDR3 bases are TGTGCCAGCAGCAGGTGGACTAGCGGGGCCTGGAATGAGCAGTTCTTC. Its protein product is CASSRWTSGAWNEQFF.

DNA for the CDR3: TGCGCCAGCAGCCCCGGGACTAGCGGGGCGGTGCGGTACGAGCAGTACTTC. Its translation: CASSPGTSGAVRYEQYF. The chain recombines TRBV5-1 with TRBJ2-7; 13 positions agree with TRBD2. The CDR3 is 17 residues long. Germline trimming cut 4 bases from V and 4 bases from J; bases unmatched to any gene: 11. CDR1 and CDR2 (germline): SGHRS, YFSETQ.

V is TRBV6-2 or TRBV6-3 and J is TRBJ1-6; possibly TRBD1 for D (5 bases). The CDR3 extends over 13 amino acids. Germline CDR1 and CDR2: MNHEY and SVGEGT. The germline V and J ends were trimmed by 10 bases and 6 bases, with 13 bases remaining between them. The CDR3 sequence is CAIGTASNSPLHF. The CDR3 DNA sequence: TGTGCCATAGGGACGGCTAGTAATTCACCCCTCCACTTT.

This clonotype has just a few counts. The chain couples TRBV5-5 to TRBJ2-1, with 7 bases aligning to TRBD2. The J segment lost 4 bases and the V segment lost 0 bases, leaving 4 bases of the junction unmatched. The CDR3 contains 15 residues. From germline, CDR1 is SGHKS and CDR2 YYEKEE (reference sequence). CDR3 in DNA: TGTGCCAGCAGCTTGGGAAGCGGGGATTACAATGAGCAGTTCTTC. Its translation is CASSLGSGDYNEQFF.

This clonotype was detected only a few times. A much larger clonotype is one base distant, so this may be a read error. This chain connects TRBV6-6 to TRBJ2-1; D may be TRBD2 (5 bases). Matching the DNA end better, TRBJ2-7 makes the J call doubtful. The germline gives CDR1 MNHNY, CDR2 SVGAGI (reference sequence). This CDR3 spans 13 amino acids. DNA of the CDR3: TGTGCCGTGAGGGAGTCATCCTACAATGAGCAGTACTTC. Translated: CAVRESSYNEQYF.

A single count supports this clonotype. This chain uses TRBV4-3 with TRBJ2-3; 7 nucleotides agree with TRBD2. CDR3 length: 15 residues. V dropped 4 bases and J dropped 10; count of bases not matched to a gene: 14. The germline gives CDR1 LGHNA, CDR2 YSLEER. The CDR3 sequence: CASSREASGSSAQYF. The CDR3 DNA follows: TGCGCCAGCAGCCGAGAGGCTAGCGGAAGTTCTGCGCAGTATTTT.